The clone carrying this T cell receptor (beta chain) was counted only a few times. What it recognizes is unknown. These data come from a study of T cells in Graves' hyperthyroidism and ophthalmopathy. A patient was excluded if there was uncontrolled infection, other autoimmune disease, pregnancy or lactation. The PBMCs studied were ones that came from 10 ml fresh peripheral blood. V trimming: 4 bases; J trimming: 0 bases; junction bases outside the gene matches: 3. CDR1 is SGDLS and CDR2 is YYNGEE in the germline V gene. CDR3 length: 14 residues. Study-level points and caveats: Model-based prediction identified ophthalmopathy a median about 6 months prior to its onset. Most thyroid clonotypes that were expanded above 0.001 also turned up in blood.

TCR beta CDR3 region amplification was performed from RNA transcripts. HTBI primers were employed in a first-round RT-PCR of the TCR CDR3. TCRdb reprocessed the multiplex PCR reads via MiXCR and lists one record per CDR3 protein. Here the sample spans about 480,000 distinct CDR3 sequences, approximately 23% being singletons. Specimen: blood. This TCR was sampled from a woman between 65 and 79 years old with Graves' ophthalmopathy. The chain employs TRBV9 and TRBJ2-5; 7 nucleotides match TRBD1. The CDR3 protein is CASSTTGNQETQYF. CDR3 coding DNA: TGTGCCAGCAGCACGACAGGGAACCAAGAGACCCAGTACTTC.